This T cell receptor beta chain was captured by sequencing in a study of blood T cell repertoires in COVID-19. At the level of the study: Material from acute and convalescent COVID-19 was sourced from the United States, Italy and Spain. Sources were T cells, B-cell-depleted T cells, or PBMCs; the material itself was cDNA or gDNA.

V was trimmed by 8 bases and J by 2 bases, leaving 15 bases between them. This CDR3 is 14 amino acids long. CDR1 is MDHEN and CDR2 is SYDVKM in the germline V gene. The data were produced by immunoSEQ multiplex PCR, yet TCRdb's version contains in-frame clones alone and is incomplete. The profile shows approximately 480,000 clones, roughly 87% of them singletons. The J gene is TRBJ1-2, the V gene TRBV28; D is unclear. The clonotype was recovered from a man in his late teens or twenties with COVID-19, enrolled during active disease. Sequenced material: peripheral blood. CDR3 DNA: TGTGCCAGCGTTAGGGAGGACTTCAACTATGGCTACACCTTC. As protein: CASVREDFNYGYTF.